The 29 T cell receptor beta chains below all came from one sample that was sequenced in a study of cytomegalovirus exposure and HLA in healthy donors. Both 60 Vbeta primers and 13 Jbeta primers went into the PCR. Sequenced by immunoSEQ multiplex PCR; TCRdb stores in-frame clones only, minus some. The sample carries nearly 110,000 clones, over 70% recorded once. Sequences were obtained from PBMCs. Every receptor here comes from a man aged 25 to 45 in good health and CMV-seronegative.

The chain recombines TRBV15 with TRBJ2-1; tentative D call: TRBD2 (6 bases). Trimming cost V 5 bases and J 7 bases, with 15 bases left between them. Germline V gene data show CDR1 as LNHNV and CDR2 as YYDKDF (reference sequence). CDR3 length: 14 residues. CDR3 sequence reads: CATSRRGTRNEQFF. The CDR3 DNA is TGTGCCACCAGCCGCCGCGGGACGAGGAATGAGCAGTTCTTC. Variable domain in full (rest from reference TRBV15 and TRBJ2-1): DAMVIQNPRYQVTQFGKPVTLSCSQTLNHNVMYWYQQKSSQAPKLLFHYYDKDFNNEADTPDNFQSRRPNTSFCFLDIRSPGLGDTAMYLCATSRRGTRNEQFFGPGTRLTVL.

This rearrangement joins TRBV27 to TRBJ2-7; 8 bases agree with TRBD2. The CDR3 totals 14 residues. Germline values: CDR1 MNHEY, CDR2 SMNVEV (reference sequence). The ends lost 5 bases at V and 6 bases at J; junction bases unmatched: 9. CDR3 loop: CASSRVGGGREQYF. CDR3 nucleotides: TGTGCCAGCAGTCGGGTCGGGGGGGGCCGCGAGCAGTACTTC.

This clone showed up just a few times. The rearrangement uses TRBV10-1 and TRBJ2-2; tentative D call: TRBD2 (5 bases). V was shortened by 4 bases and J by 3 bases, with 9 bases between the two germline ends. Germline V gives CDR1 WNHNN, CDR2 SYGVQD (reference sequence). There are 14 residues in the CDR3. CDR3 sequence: CASSGTSDTGELFF. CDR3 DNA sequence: TGCGCCAGCAGTGGGACTTCGGACACCGGGGAGCTGTTTTTT.

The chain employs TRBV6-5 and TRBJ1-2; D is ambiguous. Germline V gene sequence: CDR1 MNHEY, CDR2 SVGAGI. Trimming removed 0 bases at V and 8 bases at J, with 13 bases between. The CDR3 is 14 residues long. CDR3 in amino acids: CASSYSGDLGGYTF. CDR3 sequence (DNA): TGTGCCAGCAGTTACTCCGGGGATCTGGGCGGCTACACCTTC.

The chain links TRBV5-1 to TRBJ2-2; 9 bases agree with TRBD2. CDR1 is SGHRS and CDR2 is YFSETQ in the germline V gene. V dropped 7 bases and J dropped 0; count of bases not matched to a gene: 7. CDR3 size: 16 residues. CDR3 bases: TGCGCCAGCCGCTATATAGCGGGGGCGAACACCGGGGAGCTGTTTTTT. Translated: CASRYIAGANTGELFF.

This CDR3 is CARSRGIQETQYF. The CDR3 coding sequence is TGTGCCCGGTCACGAGGTATCCAAGAGACCCAGTACTTC. This chain joins TRBV30 and TRBJ2-5; D unresolved. V was trimmed by 8 bases and J by 1 base, leaving 14 bases between them. This CDR3 spans 13 amino acids. CDR1 and CDR2 from the germline V gene are GTSNPN and SVGIG (reference sequence).

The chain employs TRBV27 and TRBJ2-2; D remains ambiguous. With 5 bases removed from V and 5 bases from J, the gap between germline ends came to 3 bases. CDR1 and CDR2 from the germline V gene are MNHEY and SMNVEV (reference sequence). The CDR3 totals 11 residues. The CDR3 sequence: CASSRTGELFF. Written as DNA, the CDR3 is TGTGCCAGCAGTCGTACCGGGGAGCTGTTTTTT.

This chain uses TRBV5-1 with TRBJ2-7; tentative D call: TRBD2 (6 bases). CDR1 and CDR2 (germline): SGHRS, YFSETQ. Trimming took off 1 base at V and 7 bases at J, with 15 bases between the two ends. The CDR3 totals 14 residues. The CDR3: CASSLWTAGGEQYF. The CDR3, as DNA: TGCGCCAGCAGCTTGTGGACGGCCGGAGGGGAGCAGTACTTC.

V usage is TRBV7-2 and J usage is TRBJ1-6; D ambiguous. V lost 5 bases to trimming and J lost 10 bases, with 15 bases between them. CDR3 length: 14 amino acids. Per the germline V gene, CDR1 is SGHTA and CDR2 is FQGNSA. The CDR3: CASSPRSASSPLHF. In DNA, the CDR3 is TGTGCCAGCAGCCCGAGGTCGGCCAGCTCACCCCTCCACTTT.

For the CDR3, the DNA is TGCAGCGTTGTGGGGACAGGGTACACCGGGGAGCTGTTTTTT. This codes for CSVVGTGYTGELFF. V gene TRBV29-1 combines with J gene TRBJ2-2; 9 bases are a match to TRBD1. J was trimmed by 3 bases and V by 4 bases; bases with no gene match: 3. The CDR3 covers 14 residues. From germline, CDR1 is SQVTM and CDR2 ANQGSEA.

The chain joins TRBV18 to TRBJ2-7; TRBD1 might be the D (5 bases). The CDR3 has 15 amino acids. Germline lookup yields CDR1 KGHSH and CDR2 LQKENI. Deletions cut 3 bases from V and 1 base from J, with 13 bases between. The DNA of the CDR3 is TGTGCCAGCTCACCGCCTGATGACAGATCCTACGAGCAGTACTTC. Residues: CASSPPDDRSYEQYF.

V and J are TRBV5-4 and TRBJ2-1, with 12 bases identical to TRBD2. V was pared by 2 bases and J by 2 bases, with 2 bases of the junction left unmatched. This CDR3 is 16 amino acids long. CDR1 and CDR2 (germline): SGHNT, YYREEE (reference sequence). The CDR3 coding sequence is TGTGCCAGCAGCTTTCGACTAGCGGGAGCCTACAATGAGCAGTTCTTC. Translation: CASSFRLAGAYNEQFF.

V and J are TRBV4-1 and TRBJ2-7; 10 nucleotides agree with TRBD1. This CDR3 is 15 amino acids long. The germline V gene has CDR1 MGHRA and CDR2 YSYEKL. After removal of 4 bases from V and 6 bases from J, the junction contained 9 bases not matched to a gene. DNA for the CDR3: TGCGCCAGCAGCCCGTCTCCCGGGACAGGGGCCGAGCAGTACTTC. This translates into CASSPSPGTGAEQYF.

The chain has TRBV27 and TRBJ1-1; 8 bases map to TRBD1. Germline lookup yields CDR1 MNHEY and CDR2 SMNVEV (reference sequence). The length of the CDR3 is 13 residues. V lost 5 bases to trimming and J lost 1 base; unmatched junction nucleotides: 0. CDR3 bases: TGTGCCAGCAGTGGACAGGGGAACACTGAAGCTTTCTTT. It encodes CASSGQGNTEAFF.

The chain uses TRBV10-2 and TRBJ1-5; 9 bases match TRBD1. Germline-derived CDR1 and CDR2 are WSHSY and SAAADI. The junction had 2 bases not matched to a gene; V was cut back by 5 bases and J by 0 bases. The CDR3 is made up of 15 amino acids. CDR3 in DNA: TGCGCCAGCAGTCCGACAGGGGGTAGCAATCAGCCCCAGCATTTT. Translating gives CASSPTGGSNQPQHF.

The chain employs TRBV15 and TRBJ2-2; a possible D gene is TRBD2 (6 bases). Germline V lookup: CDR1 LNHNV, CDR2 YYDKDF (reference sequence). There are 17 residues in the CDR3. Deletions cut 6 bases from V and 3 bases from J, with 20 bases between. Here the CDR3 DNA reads TGTGCCACCAGTCTTCGCGGAGGGGCGGGCGACACCGGGGAGCTGTTTTTT. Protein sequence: CATSLRGGAGDTGELFF.

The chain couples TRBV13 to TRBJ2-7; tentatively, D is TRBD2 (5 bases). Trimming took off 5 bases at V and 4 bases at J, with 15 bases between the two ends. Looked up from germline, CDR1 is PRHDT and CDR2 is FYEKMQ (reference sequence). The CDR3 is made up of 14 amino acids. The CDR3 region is CASSPPGNIYEQYF. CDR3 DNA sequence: TGTGCCAGCAGCCCCCCGGGAAACATATACGAGCAGTACTTC.

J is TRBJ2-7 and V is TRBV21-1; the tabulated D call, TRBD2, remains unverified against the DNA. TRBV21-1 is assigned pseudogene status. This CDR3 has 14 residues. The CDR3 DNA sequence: TGTGCCAGCCCGGGACTAGCGCCAGCCTACGAGCAGTACTTC. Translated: CASPGLAPAYEQYF.

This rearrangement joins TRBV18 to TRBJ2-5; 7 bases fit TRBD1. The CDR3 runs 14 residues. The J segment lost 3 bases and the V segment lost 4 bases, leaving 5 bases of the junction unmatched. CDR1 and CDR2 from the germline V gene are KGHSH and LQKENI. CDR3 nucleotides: TGTGCCAGCTCACTGACAGGGAAAGAAGAGACCCAGTACTTC. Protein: CASSLTGKEETQYF.

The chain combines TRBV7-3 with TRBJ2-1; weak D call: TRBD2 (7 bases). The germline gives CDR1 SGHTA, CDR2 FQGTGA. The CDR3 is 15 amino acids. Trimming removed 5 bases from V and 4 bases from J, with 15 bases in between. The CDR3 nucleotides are TGTGCCAGCAGCCCAGGGGCGGGGGCATACAATGAGCAGTTCTTC. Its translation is CASSPGAGAYNEQFF.

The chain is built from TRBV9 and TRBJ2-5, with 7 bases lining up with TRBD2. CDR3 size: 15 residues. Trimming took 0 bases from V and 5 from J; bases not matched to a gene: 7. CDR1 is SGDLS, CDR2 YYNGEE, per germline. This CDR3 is CASSVGTSSWETQYF. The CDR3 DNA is TGTGCCAGCAGCGTAGGGACTAGTTCCTGGGAGACCCAGTACTTC.

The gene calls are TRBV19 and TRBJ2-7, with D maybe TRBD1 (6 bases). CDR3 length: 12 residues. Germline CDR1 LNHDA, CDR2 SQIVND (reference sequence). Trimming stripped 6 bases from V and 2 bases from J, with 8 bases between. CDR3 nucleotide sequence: TGTGCCAGTAGGGGGGCAGCCTACGAGCAGTACTTC. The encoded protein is CASRGAAYEQYF.

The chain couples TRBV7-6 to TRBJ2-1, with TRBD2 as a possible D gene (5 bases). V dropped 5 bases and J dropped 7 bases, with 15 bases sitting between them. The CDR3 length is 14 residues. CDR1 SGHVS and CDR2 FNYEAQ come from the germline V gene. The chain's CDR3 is CASSPSGPGNEQFF. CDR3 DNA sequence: TGTGCCAGCAGCCCCAGCGGTCCTGGGAATGAGCAGTTCTTC. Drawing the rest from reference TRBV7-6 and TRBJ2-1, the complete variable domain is GAGVSQSPRYKVTKRGQDVALRCDPISGHVSLYWYRQALGQGPEFLTYFNYEAQQDKSGLPNDRFSAERPEGSISTLTIQRTEQRDSAMYRCASSPSGPGNEQFFGPGTRLTVL.

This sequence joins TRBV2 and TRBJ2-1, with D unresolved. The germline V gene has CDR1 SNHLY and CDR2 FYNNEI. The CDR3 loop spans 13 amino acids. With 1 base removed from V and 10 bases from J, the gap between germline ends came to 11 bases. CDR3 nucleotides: TGTGCCAGCAGTGAAGAGACTCTGAGGGAGCAGTTCTTC. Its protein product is CASSEETLREQFF.

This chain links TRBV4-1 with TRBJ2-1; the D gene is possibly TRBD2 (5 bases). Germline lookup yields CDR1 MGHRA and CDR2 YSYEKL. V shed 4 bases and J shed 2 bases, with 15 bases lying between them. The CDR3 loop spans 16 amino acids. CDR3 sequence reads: CASSRTTAETYNEQFF. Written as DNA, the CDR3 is TGCGCCAGCAGCCGGACCACAGCGGAAACCTACAATGAGCAGTTCTTC.

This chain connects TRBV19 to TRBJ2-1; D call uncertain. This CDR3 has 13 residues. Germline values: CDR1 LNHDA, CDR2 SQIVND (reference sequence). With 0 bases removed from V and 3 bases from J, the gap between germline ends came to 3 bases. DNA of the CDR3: TGTGCCAGTAGTATAGACAACTACAATGAGCAGTTCTTC. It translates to CASSIDNYNEQFF.

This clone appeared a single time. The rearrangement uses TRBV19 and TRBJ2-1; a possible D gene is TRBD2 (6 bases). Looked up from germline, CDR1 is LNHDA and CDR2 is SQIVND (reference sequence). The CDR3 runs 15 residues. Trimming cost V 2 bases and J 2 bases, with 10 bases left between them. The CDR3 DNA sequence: TGTGCCAGTAGTATAAGCGGGCCTACCTACAATGAGCAGTTCTTC. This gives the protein CASSISGPTYNEQFF.

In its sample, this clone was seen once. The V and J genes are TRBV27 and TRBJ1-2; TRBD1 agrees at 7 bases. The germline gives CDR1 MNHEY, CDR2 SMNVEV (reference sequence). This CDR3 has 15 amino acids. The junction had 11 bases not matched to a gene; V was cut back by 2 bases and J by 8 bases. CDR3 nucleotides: TGTGCCAGCAGTTTAGCGGGCCAGGGGGGATCAGGCTACACCTTC. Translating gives CASSLAGQGGSGYTF.

The CDR3 here is CASSRFGGAGSTEAFF. The DNA for the CDR3 is TGTGCCAGCAGCCGATTTGGGGGCGCCGGAAGCACTGAAGCTTTCTTT. The chain carries TRBV11-2 and TRBJ1-1; possible D gene TRBD1, 6 bases. Trimming removed 5 bases at V and 4 bases at J, with 20 bases between. CDR3 length equals 16 residues. Germline CDR1 is SGHAT and CDR2 is FQNNGV.